Described below is a single TCR beta chain sequence and its context. From germline, CDR1 is GTSNPN and CDR2 SVGIG (reference sequence). Trimming pared 0 bases from V and 1 base from J, leaving 10 bases between. CDR3 length: 16 amino acids. This sample was included in a study of T cell changes during pregnancy in multiple sclerosis. Data came from immunoSEQ multiplex PCR; TCRdb stores just in-frame clones and leaves some out. The repertoire consists of 25,000 to 35,000 clones, with around 90% occurring once and the leading ten covering around 4.8%. The sequencing used peripheral blood, collected in the first trimester of pregnancy. This TCR was sampled from a female donor in good health, enrolled as a control in a pregnancy study. The chain couples TRBV30 to TRBJ2-6; D possibly corresponds to TRBD2 (6 bases). The CDR3 protein is CAWSVGGTSGANVLTF. The CDR3 DNA reads as TGTGCCTGGAGTGTGGGGGGAACTTCTGGGGCCAACGTCCTGACTTTC. The variable domain in full, with the rest retrieved from reference TRBV30 and TRBJ2-6, is SQTIHQWPATLVQPVGSPLSLECTVEGTSNPNLYWYRQAAGRGLQLLFYSVGIGQISSEVPQNLSASRPQDRQFILSSKKLLLSDSGFYLCAWSVGGTSGANVLTFGAGSRLTVL.